This passage covers 11 T cell receptor beta chains from one sample sequenced in a study of blood T cell repertoires in COVID-19. Clones were read by immunoSEQ multiplex PCR, and TCRdb kept only the in-frame ones, dropping some. The repertoire includes 200,000 to 300,000 clones, approximately 84% of them detected once, and 3% to 4% sits in the top ten. The sequencing input was PBMCs or T cells enriched from blood (not recorded which). These receptors all stem from a woman in her thirties or forties with acute COVID-19.

The V call is TRBV19, the J call TRBJ1-4, with TRBD1 matching 7 bases. Germline V gene lookup returns CDR1 LNHDA and CDR2 SQIVND (reference sequence). The V segment lost 4 bases and the J segment 4 bases; nucleotides outside the gene matches: 3. The CDR3 is made up of 14 amino acids. CDR3: CASSRGQNNEKLFF. CDR3 sequence (DNA): TGTGCCAGTAGTAGGGGACAGAATAATGAAAAACTGTTTTTT.

The V and J genes are TRBV21-1 and TRBJ2-1; the D call in the table, TRBD2, was not verified against the DNA. TRBV21-1 counts as a pseudogene. The CDR3 totals 15 residues. CDR3 protein: CASSPRDYLYNEQFF. The CDR3 region has the DNA TGTGCCAGCAGCCCCCGGGACTACCTTTACAATGAGCAGTTCTTC.

The rearrangement links TRBV3-1 (or the pseudogene TRBV3-2) to TRBJ2-7, with D possibly being TRBD1 (5 bases). Trimming pared 4 bases from V and 0 bases from J, leaving 10 bases between. The CDR3 has 14 amino acids. Germline CDR1 and CDR2: LGHDT and YNNKEL (reference sequence). The CDR3 reads CASSPRQGSYEQYF. CDR3 nucleotides: TGTGCCAGCAGCCCCCGGCAGGGCTCCTACGAGCAGTACTTC.

This clone was observed a few times. Different DNA sequences within this sample yield the same CDR3. J is TRBJ1-1 and V is TRBV30, with 7 bases aligning to TRBD1. CDR1 and CDR2 (germline): GTSNPN, SVGIG (reference sequence). The CDR3 extends over 13 amino acids. The J segment lost 0 bases and the V segment lost 5 bases, leaving 3 bases of the junction unmatched. The CDR3 DNA sequence: TGTGCCTGGCGACAGGGAATGAACACTGAAGCTTTCTTT. Amino acid sequence: CAWRQGMNTEAFF.

V gene TRBV12-5 combines with J gene TRBJ2-1; D gene uncertain. Germline V gene lookup returns CDR1 LGHNT and CDR2 FRNRAP. This CDR3 has 13 amino acids. V lost 6 bases, J lost 4 bases, and 10 bases lay in between. The chain's CDR3 is CASGSPQYNEQFF. In nucleotides, the CDR3 is TGTGCTAGTGGCTCCCCTCAGTACAATGAGCAGTTCTTC.

This chain links TRBV18 with TRBJ1-3, with 7 bases that match TRBD1. Germline V gene sequence: CDR1 KGHSH, CDR2 LQKENI. The length of the CDR3 is 15 residues. V lost 6 bases and J lost 0; bases outside the gene matches: 5. The CDR3 spells CASSRAGGSGNTIYF. CDR3 coding DNA: TGTGCCAGCTCCCGAGCAGGGGGCTCTGGAAACACCATATATTTT.

This chain connects TRBV4-2 to TRBJ1-1; D not certain. Trimming cost V 1 base and J 1 base, with 7 bases left between them. Germline lookup yields CDR1 LGHNA and CDR2 YNFKEQ. CDR3 length: 14 residues. CDR3 coding DNA: TGTGCCAGCAGCCAAGGAGGGCAGAACACTGAAGCTTTCTTT. This encodes CASSQGGQNTEAFF.

The CDR3 DNA follows: TGTGCCAGCAGTGCCCTGACAGGGGCTAAGAACACTGAAGCTTTCTTT. Protein product: CASSALTGAKNTEAFF. The rearrangement uses TRBV6-1 and TRBJ1-1; 8 bases are shared with TRBD1. CDR1 MNHNS and CDR2 SASEGT come from the germline V gene. The CDR3 has 16 amino acids. V shed 4 bases, J shed 1 base, and the junction held 8 bases outside the gene matches.

The chain employs TRBV5-1 and TRBJ1-1; a weak D match, TRBD1 (5 bases). Germline CDR1 SGHRS, CDR2 YFSETQ. CDR3 length equals 15 residues. The ends were cut back, 0 bases at V and 5 bases at J, with 14 bases in the middle. CDR3 amino acids: CASSLVAQGFTEAFF. CDR3 DNA: TGCGCCAGCAGCTTGGTCGCTCAGGGTTTTACTGAAGCTTTCTTT. The full variable domain, completed using reference TRBV5-1 and TRBJ1-1, is KAGVTQTPRYLIKTRGQQVTLSCSPISGHRSVSWYQQTPGQGLQFLFEYFSETQRNKGNFPGRFSGRQFSNSRSEMNVSTLELGDSALYLCASSLVAQGFTEAFFGQGTRLTVV.

The CDR3 protein is CASKDTGNTIYF. The CDR3 nucleotides read TGTGCCAGCAAGGACACCGGAAACACCATATATTTT. The V and J genes are TRBV6-5 and TRBJ1-3, with TRBD1 as a possible D gene (5 bases). There are 12 residues in the CDR3. Germline values: CDR1 MNHEY, CDR2 SVGAGI. V gave up 7 bases and J gave up 4 bases, with 8 bases separating them.

J is TRBJ2-5 and V is TRBV30, with a possible D match to TRBD1 (6 bases). Trimming took off 4 bases at V and 5 bases at J, with 14 bases between the two ends. This CDR3 has 13 amino acids. From germline, CDR1 is GTSNPN and CDR2 SVGIG (reference sequence). The CDR3 is CAWKKRGLETQYF. DNA of the CDR3: TGTGCCTGGAAGAAGAGGGGGTTGGAGACCCAGTACTTC.